The clone carrying this TCR beta chain was observed a few times. Its matching antigen is unknown. V dropped 6 bases and J dropped 4; count of bases not matched to a gene: 9. Germline CDR1 reads MDHEN; CDR2 reads SYDVKM. The CDR3 has 14 amino acids. Method: immunoSEQ multiplex PCR; TCRdb's copy keeps in-frame clones and lacks some. The table includes 150,000 to 200,000 clones, roughly 87% detected once. The data originate from a study of T cell responses to AZD1222 COVID-19 vaccine. Study observations and caveats: Two doses of AZD1222 preceded a rise in Spike-specific TCR breadth and depth.

This material consisted of peripheral blood, taken on day 0 of AZD1222 vaccination. This receptor was identified in an adult in good health. The genes are TRBV28 and TRBJ2-7, with TRBD1 matching over 7 bases. This CDR3 reads CASSLTGVEYEQYF. CDR3 DNA: TGTGCCAGCAGCTTAACAGGGGTGGAGTACGAGCAGTACTTC.